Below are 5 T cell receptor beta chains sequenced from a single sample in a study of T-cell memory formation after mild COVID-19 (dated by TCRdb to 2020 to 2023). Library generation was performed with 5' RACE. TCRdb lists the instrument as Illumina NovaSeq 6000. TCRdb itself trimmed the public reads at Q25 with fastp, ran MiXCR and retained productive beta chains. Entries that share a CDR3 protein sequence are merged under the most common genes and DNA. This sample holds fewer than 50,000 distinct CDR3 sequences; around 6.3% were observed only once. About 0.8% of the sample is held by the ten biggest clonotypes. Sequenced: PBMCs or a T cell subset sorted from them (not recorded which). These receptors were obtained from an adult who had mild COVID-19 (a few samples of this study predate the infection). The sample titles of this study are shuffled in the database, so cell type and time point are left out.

The CDR3 bases are TGCGCCAGCAGCCAGCCAAGGACTAGGCCTATGGAGGATCGGAAAAACATTCAGTACTTC. It translates to CASSQPRTRPMEDRKNIQYF. The rearrangement joins TRBV4-1 to TRBJ2-4; 7 nucleotides line up with TRBD2. This CDR3 is built from 20 residues. Germline V gene sequence: CDR1 MGHRA, CDR2 YSYEKL. The J segment lost 4 bases and the V segment lost 3 bases, leaving 21 bases of the junction unmatched.

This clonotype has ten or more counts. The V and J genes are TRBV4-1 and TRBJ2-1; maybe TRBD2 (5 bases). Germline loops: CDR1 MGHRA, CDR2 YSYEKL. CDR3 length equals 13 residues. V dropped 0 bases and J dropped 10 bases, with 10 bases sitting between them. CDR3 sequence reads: CASSQEEAGEQFF. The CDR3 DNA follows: TGCGCCAGCAGCCAAGAGGAGGCTGGAGAGCAGTTCTTC.

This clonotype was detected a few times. The CDR3, as DNA: TGTGCCAGCAGCCAAGACCCGTCGCGGGGGGGCCGTACCGGGGAGCTGTTTTTT. Translation gives CASSQDPSRGGRTGELFF. The chain links TRBV14 to TRBJ2-2, with TRBD2 identical over 9 bases. V trimming: 0 bases; J trimming: 5 bases; junction bases outside the gene matches: 10. The CDR3 consists of 18 residues. Germline loops: CDR1 SGHDN, CDR2 FVKESK.

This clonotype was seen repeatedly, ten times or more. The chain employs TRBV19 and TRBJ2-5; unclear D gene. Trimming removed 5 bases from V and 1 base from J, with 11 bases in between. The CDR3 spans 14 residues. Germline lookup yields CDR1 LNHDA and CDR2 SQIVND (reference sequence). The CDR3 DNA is TGTGCCAGTAGTCCCCCCTCGTTCCAAGAGACCCAGTACTTC. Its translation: CASSPPSFQETQYF.

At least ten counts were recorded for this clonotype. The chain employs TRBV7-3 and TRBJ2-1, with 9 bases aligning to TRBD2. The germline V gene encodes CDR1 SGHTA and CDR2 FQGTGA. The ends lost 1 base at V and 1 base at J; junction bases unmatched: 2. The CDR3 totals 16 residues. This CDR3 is CASSLKAGGSYNEQFF. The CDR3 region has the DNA TGTGCCAGCAGCTTAAAAGCGGGGGGTTCCTACAATGAGCAGTTCTTC. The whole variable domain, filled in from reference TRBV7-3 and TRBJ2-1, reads GAGVSQTPSNKVTEKGKYVELRCDPISGHTALYWYRQSLGQGPEFLIYFQGTGAADDSGLPNDRFFAVRPEGSVSTLKIQRTERGDSAVYLCASSLKAGGSYNEQFFGPGTRLTVL.